The present entry profiles one T cell receptor beta chain with its context. Its antigen is currently unknown. This specimen belongs to a study of shared clonotypes between healthy human individuals. About the study: Those who served as donors were a couple of women and a few men between the ages of 18 and 49.

Deep-level assay runs were performed. The data were produced by immunoSEQ multiplex PCR, yet TCRdb's version contains in-frame clones alone and is incomplete. The sample includes hundreds of thousands of clones, 75% to 80% of them seen just once. The germline V gene has CDR1 MGHRA and CDR2 YSYEKL. The CDR3 is 18 amino acids. After removal of 4 bases from V and 0 bases from J, the junction contained 10 bases not matched to a gene. Findings and caveats of the study: Specimens sampled were limited to blood, with tissue repertoires likely differing.

The rearrangement links TRBV4-1 to TRBJ1-3, with 9 bases aligning to TRBD1. The source material was PBMCs. The source of this sequence is a woman aged 40-49 years in good health. Some clones in this sample may be carry-over from other donors' samples. This chain's CDR3 is CASSLEGDRVFSGNTIYF. The DNA of the CDR3 is TGCGCCAGCAGCCTCGAGGGGGACAGGGTTTTCTCTGGAAACACCATATATTTT.